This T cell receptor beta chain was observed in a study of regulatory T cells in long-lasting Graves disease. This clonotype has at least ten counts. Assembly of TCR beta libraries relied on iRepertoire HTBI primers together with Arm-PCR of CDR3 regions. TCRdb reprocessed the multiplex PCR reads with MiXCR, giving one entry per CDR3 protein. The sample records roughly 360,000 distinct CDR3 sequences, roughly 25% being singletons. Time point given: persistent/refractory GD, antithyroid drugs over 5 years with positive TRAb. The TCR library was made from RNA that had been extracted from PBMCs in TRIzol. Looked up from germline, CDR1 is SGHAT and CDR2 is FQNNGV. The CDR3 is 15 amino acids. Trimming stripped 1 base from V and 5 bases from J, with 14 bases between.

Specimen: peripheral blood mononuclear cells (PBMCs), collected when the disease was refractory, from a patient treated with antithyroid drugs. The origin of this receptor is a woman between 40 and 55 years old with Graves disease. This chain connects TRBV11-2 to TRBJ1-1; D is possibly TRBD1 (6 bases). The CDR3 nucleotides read TGTGCCAGCAGCTTAGTCCAGGGGTCGAGTACTGAAGCTTTCTTT. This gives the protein CASSLVQGSSTEAFF.